The 16 T cell receptor beta chains below all came from one sample that was sequenced in a study of cytomegalovirus exposure and HLA in healthy donors. The primer mix had 60 Vbeta and 13 Jbeta primers. Some clones are missing from TCRdb's copy, which holds only in-frame ones; the method was immunoSEQ multiplex PCR. The sample includes about 170,000 clones, roughly four fifths of them seen just once. The sample was PBMCs. The receptors shown here come from a woman aged 25 to 39 in good health and CMV-seropositive.

The chain joins TRBV6-5 to TRBJ1-1, with TRBD1 identical over 7 bases. The CDR3 covers 14 residues. Per the germline V gene, CDR1 is MNHEY and CDR2 is SVGAGI. V lost 6 bases, J lost 6 bases, and 10 bases stayed unmatched. The CDR3 region has the DNA TGTGCCAGCAGCAGACAACAGGGGCGTGCTGAAGCTTTCTTT. It encodes CASSRQQGRAEAFF.

The genes are TRBV2 and TRBJ1-4; possible D gene TRBD1, 6 bases. V was shortened by 5 bases and J by 8 bases, with 15 bases between the two germline ends. Germline-derived CDR1 and CDR2 are SNHLY and FYNNEI. The CDR3 loop spans 14 amino acids. The CDR3 bases are TGTGCCAGCAGTCGGGAACAGGGAGGGGAAAAACTGTTTTTT. Its translation: CASSREQGGEKLFF.

Written as DNA, the CDR3 is TGCGCCAGCAGCTTGGTTCCGCGGGTGAACTACAATGAGCAGTTCTTC. It specifies CASSLVPRVNYNEQFF. The chain uses TRBV5-1 and TRBJ2-1; maybe TRBD2 (5 bases). V dropped 0 bases and J dropped 3 bases, with 13 bases sitting between them. Per germline, CDR1 SGHRS and CDR2 YFSETQ. The CDR3 length is 16 residues.

The rearrangement links TRBV12-1 to TRBJ1-5; the table's D call of TRBD1 was not tested on the DNA. TRBV12-1 is a known pseudogene. The CDR3 spans 17 residues. The chain's CDR3 is CASSFAPGQKLNQPQHF. For the CDR3, the DNA is TGTGCCAGCAGCTTTGCTCCCGGACAGAAACTCAATCAGCCCCAGCATTTT.

The CDR3 bases are TGTGCCAGCAGCTTGGCCTCGAGGTCGGCTAATGAAAAACTGTTTTTT. Translating it yields CASSLASRSANEKLFF. The genes are TRBV5-4 and TRBJ1-4; D gene uncertain. The CDR3 totals 16 residues. In germline, CDR1 is SGHNT, CDR2 YYREEE (reference sequence). Trimming took 0 bases from V and 3 from J, leaving 12 bases between them.

This chain connects TRBV7-2 to TRBJ1-5; maybe TRBD1 (6 bases). Germline CDR1 and CDR2: SGHTA and FQGNSA. CDR3 length: 16 residues. Deletions cut 5 bases from V and 2 bases from J, with 16 bases between. The CDR3 reads CASSLRQAGGNQPQHF. The DNA for the CDR3 is TGTGCCAGCAGCCTCCGACAGGCAGGCGGCAATCAGCCCCAGCATTTT. Full variable domain (missing parts from reference TRBV7-2 and TRBJ1-5): GAGVSQSPSNKVTEKGKDVELRCDPISGHTALYWYRQSLGQGLEFLIYFQGNSAPDKSGLPSDRFSAERTGGSVSTLTIQRTQQEDSAVYLCASSLRQAGGNQPQHFGDGTRLSIL.

The rearrangement uses TRBV28 and TRBJ1-3; 9 bases align to TRBD1. J lost 3 bases, V lost 3 bases, and 3 bases had no gene match. Germline CDR1 and CDR2: MDHEN and SYDVKM. The CDR3 extends over 15 amino acids. The CDR3 is CASSFTGGRGNTIYF. The CDR3 DNA sequence: TGTGCCAGCAGTTTTACAGGGGGCCGTGGAAACACCATATATTTT.

V usage is TRBV15 and J usage is TRBJ2-1; 7 bases are shared with TRBD2. Trimming at V came to 0 bases and at J to 9 bases, leaving 14 bases not matched to a gene. The CDR3 totals 17 residues. Germline values: CDR1 LNHNV, CDR2 YYDKDF (reference sequence). The CDR3 sequence is CATSRDRRALAASEQFF. The CDR3 DNA reads TGTGCCACCAGCAGAGATCGCCGGGCTCTAGCGGCGAGTGAGCAGTTCTTC.

The CDR3 spells CASSPLASGKFEQFF. DNA of the CDR3: TGTGCCAGCAGCCCCCTGGCGAGCGGAAAGTTTGAGCAGTTCTTC. The chain uses TRBV5-5 and TRBJ2-1; D might be TRBD2 (5 bases). V lost 4 bases and J lost 9, with 20 bases in between. Germline V gene data show CDR1 as SGHKS and CDR2 as YYEKEE (reference sequence). This CDR3 region has 15 residues. The full variable domain, in which reference TRBV5-5 and TRBJ2-1 provide the parts outside the CDR3, is DAGVTQSPTHLIKTRGQQVTLRCSPISGHKSVSWYQQVLGQGPQFIFQYYEKEERGRGNFPDRFSARQFPNYSSELNVNALLLGDSALYLCASSPLASGKFEQFFGPGTRLTVL.

The chain employs TRBV4-1 and TRBJ2-7, with D maybe TRBD1 (6 bases). Germline lookup yields CDR1 MGHRA and CDR2 YSYEKL. Trimming left V 5 bases short and J 5 bases short, with 22 bases between. This CDR3 is built from 16 residues. In DNA, the CDR3 is TGCGCCAGCAGCTTCCCAGCAGAACAGGGCCAAGACGAGCAGTACTTC. This sequence encodes CASSFPAEQGQDEQYF.

The rearrangement joins TRBV29-1 to TRBJ2-1, with D possibly being TRBD1 (5 bases). V was cut by 4 bases and J by 1 base, with 11 bases left in between. There are 14 residues in the CDR3. Germline V gives CDR1 SQVTM, CDR2 ANQGSEA. The CDR3 reads CSVVGRVSYNEQFF. Written as DNA, the CDR3 is TGCAGCGTTGTGGGCAGGGTGTCCTACAATGAGCAGTTCTTC.

This sequence joins TRBV9 and TRBJ1-1; no clear D gene. This CDR3 spans 15 amino acids. V was shortened by 3 bases and J by 6 bases, with 18 bases between the two germline ends. Germline V CDR1 and CDR2: SGDLS, YYNGEE. CDR3 protein: CASSAMKGVGSEAFF. In nucleotides, the CDR3 is TGTGCCAGCAGCGCGATGAAGGGAGTTGGATCTGAAGCTTTCTTT.

The chain employs TRBV7-2 and TRBJ2-3, with 9 bases identical to TRBD1. Per the germline V gene, CDR1 is SGHTA and CDR2 is FQGNSA. V dropped 5 bases and J dropped 8; count of bases not matched to a gene: 14. The CDR3 is 16 residues long. The CDR3 sequence is CASSQGTGIHGGTQYF. CDR3 sequence (DNA): TGTGCCAGCAGCCAAGGGACAGGGATTCATGGCGGTACGCAGTATTTT.

Only a few counts were recorded for this clone. This rearrangement joins TRBV5-1 to TRBJ2-6; D is unclear. This CDR3 has 14 amino acids. The germline V and J ends were trimmed by 3 bases and 1 base, with 5 bases remaining between them. Germline lookup yields CDR1 SGHRS and CDR2 YFSETQ. CDR3 DNA: TGCGCCAGCAGCTCTAGGTCTGGGGCCAACGTCCTGACTTTC. Protein: CASSSRSGANVLTF.

The chain employs TRBV6-6 and TRBJ2-3, with a possible D match to TRBD1 (6 bases). The CDR3 sequence is 14 residues long. Trimming removed 5 bases at V and 3 bases at J, with 12 bases between. Germline assignment: CDR1 MNHNY and CDR2 SVGAGI (reference sequence). CDR3 nucleotide sequence: TGTGCCAGCAGTCCACAGGACAGAACAGATACGCAGTATTTT. This translates into CASSPQDRTDTQYF.

The V gene is TRBV18, the J gene TRBJ2-5; D gene ambiguous. Deletions cut 6 bases from V and 5 bases from J, with 13 bases between. The CDR3 length is 13 residues. Germline CDR1 reads KGHSH; CDR2 reads LQKENI. This CDR3 is CASSEYEYETQYF. In DNA form, the CDR3 reads TGTGCCAGCTCCGAGTACGAGTACGAGACCCAGTACTTC.